This T cell receptor beta chain was recorded in a study of blood T cell repertoires in COVID-19. Study-wide background: COVID-19 samples, acute and convalescent, were from the United States, Italy and Spain. The analysed material was cDNA or gDNA that came from T cells, B-cell-depleted T cells, or PBMCs.

In the authors' workflow: Reference gene primer amplification gave estimated nucleated cell counts. Only in-frame clones appear in the TCRdb table, and some are missing; sequencing was by immunoSEQ multiplex PCR. The V and J calls and clone size are taken from that table; D and trimming were inferred from the DNA. The data contain around 220,000 clones, roughly 80% of them singletons. The CDR3 totals 15 residues. The germline V gene encodes CDR1 MNHEY and CDR2 SVGEGT. J was trimmed by 5 bases and V by 2 bases; bases with no gene match: 4. The TCR was taken from a woman over 75 with acute or convalescent COVID-19. This sequence joins TRBV6-2 or TRBV6-3 and TRBJ1-4; 8 nucleotides line up with TRBD1. The sequencing input was peripheral blood. The chain's CDR3 is CASSYLDRVNEKLFF. The CDR3 region has the DNA TGTGCCAGCAGTTACCTGGACAGGGTGAATGAAAAACTGTTTTTT.